This T cell receptor (beta chain) stems from a study of PD-1 blockade in classical Hodgkin lymphoma. Time point defined: cycle 4 day 1 (C4D1), after five to seven weeks of nivolumab. Each patient's relapse followed autologous stem cell transplantation, and brentuximab vedotin exposure varied. Here immunoSEQ multiplex PCR was the method, and the copy in TCRdb shows in-frame clones only, minus some. The repertoire holds tens of thousands of clones, with about four fifths as singletons. The CDR3 is made up of 16 amino acids. V shed 3 bases and J shed 0 bases, with 11 bases lying between them. Germline V gene lookup returns CDR1 MNHEY and CDR2 SMNVEV (reference sequence).

The receptor's source is a human donor with classical Hodgkin lymphoma. The chain links TRBV27 to TRBJ2-2, with a possible D match to TRBD2 (6 bases). This specimen was peripheral blood mononuclear cells (PBMCs), taken before the fourth cycle of nivolumab. The DNA of the CDR3 is TGTGCCAGCAGTTTTTATCCGGGGGCGAACACCGGGGAGCTGTTTTTT. This gives the protein CASSFYPGANTGELFF.